The 10 T cell receptor beta chains below come from one sample, sequenced in a study of blood T cells in healthy people across ages. PCR was performed a second time for 7 to 11 cycles using a sample-barcoded 5' primer and a J-beta primer mix. MiXCR was run by TCRdb on the 5' RACE reads, yielding one entry per CDR3 protein. The sample lists some 940,000 distinct CDR3 sequences, 25% to 30% occurring once. These data also featured in a second study, about T cells of mothers and their children.

The sequenced sample consisted of blood. Receptor source: a woman aged 40 to 50 in good health.

The table lists this clonotype with many counts. J is TRBJ2-7 and V is TRBV7-6; a possible D gene is TRBD2 (5 bases). From germline, CDR1 is SGHVS and CDR2 FNYEAQ. The CDR3 has 15 amino acids. Trimming pared 1 base from V and 2 bases from J, leaving 12 bases between. CDR3 residues: CASSLGTGRAYEQYF. CDR3 DNA: TGTGCCAGCAGCTTAGGGACGGGGAGAGCCTACGAGCAGTACTTC.

Worth noting for this clonotype: A read error may produce the germline difference seen at one junction end. V usage is TRBV4-1 and J usage is TRBJ1-2; the match to TRBD1 covers 12 bases. The CDR3 totals 18 residues. Per germline, CDR1 MGHRA and CDR2 YSYEKL. The CDR3 is CAGSQDGGQGARGYGYTF. CDR3 coding DNA: TGCGCCGGCAGCCAAGATGGGGGACAGGGGGCGCGAGGCTATGGCTACACCTTC.

The chain carries TRBV12-3 or TRBV12-4 and TRBJ2-3, with 8 bases fitting TRBD2. V was clipped by 3 bases and J by 7 bases; unmatched bases: 12. CDR3 length equals 16 residues. The CDR3 loop reads CASSFQAGVLGNTQYF. CDR3 in DNA: TGTGCCAGCAGTTTCCAAGCGGGGGTGCTTGGAAATACGCAGTATTTT.

This clonotype came up a few times. The chain joins TRBV27 to TRBJ2-3; D is perhaps TRBD2 (6 bases). CDR1 is MNHEY, CDR2 SMNVEV, per germline (reference sequence). The CDR3 has 15 amino acids. Trimming took 3 bases from V and 1 from J, leaving 11 bases between them. CDR3 coding DNA: TGTGCCAGCAGTTTCACTAGCTCCCGCACAGATACGCAGTATTTT. Translating it yields CASSFTSSRTDTQYF.

V and J are TRBV14 and TRBJ2-1; weak D call: TRBD2 (6 bases). The CDR3 has 14 residues. Germline CDR1 reads SGHDN; CDR2 reads FVKESK. Trimming cost V 2 bases and J 6 bases, with 11 bases left between them. The CDR3 loop reads CASSQQTGGNEQFF. The CDR3 DNA follows: TGTGCCAGCAGCCAACAAACCGGGGGCAATGAGCAGTTCTTC.

The sample holds a few counts of this clonotype. A much bigger clone sits one base away, suggesting this may be a read error. This rearrangement joins TRBV12-3 or TRBV12-4 to TRBJ1-5; TRBD1 agrees at 8 bases. The CDR3 runs 15 residues. CDR3 DNA: TGTGCCTGCAGTTTAACAGGGGGAGGCAATCAGCCCCAGCATTTT. This gives the protein CACSLTGGGNQPQHF.

Many counts were recorded for this clonotype. The genes are TRBV27 and TRBJ1-2, with D possibly matching TRBD1 (5 bases). CDR1 and CDR2 (germline): MNHEY, SMNVEV (reference sequence). This CDR3 is 12 amino acids long. V gave up 6 bases and J gave up 6 bases, with 11 bases separating them. The CDR3 DNA follows: TGTGCCAGCAGGAGGGACGCCGATGGCTACACCTTC. This codes for CASRRDADGYTF.

This chain links TRBV5-1 with TRBJ2-7, with a tentative D call TRBD1 (6 bases). CDR3 length equals 14 residues. The V gene's germline CDR1 is SGHRS and CDR2 YFSETQ. The V gene lost 0 bases and the J gene lost 4 bases, with 11 bases spanning the gap. The DNA for the CDR3 is TGCGCCAGCAGCTTGGCGCAGGGGTGGTACGAGCAGTACTTC. It translates to CASSLAQGWYEQYF.

This clonotype was seen a handful of times. V and J are TRBV12-3 or TRBV12-4 and TRBJ2-5; no reliable D call. The better agreement between TRBJ2-7 and the DNA end casts doubt on the J call. This CDR3 contains 12 residues. CDR3 residues: CASSAETREQYF. CDR3 bases: TGTGCCAGCAGCGCCGAGACACGCGAGCAGTACTTC.

The CDR3 loop reads CASSLSNRGDEQFF. In DNA, the CDR3 is TGTGCCAGCAGCTTATCGAACAGGGGGGATGAGCAGTTCTTC. The gene calls are TRBV7-6 and TRBJ2-1, with 8 positions matching TRBD1. The V gene end was trimmed by 2 bases and the J gene end by 8 bases; junction bases not matched to a gene: 5. Germline V gene sequence: CDR1 SGHVS, CDR2 FNYEAQ. The CDR3 has 14 residues.